Listed below are T cell receptor beta chains from one sample, sequenced in a study of monozygotic twins with inflammatory bowel disease. Following a re-call of the 5' RACE reads, TCRdb has one entry per CDR3 protein and lacks DNA. The table lists about 300,000 distinct CDR3 sequences. Sequencing was done on a sample of blood. The receptors come from a human donor with ulcerative colitis or Crohn's disease, or a healthy co-twin of an affected twin (not recorded which). CDR3s include the opening cysteine and the closing phenylalanine or tryptophan.

J: TRBJ1-1; V: TRBV4-2; CDR3: CASSSRGGMNTEAFF
J: TRBJ1-3; V: TRBV6-2/TRBV6-3; CDR3: CASSYLKTGSFGNTIYF
J: TRBJ1-2; V: TRBV7-2; CDR3: CASSLLVTGHGYTF
J: TRBJ2-3; V: TRBV7-3; CDR3: CASSPSGTSADTQYF
J: TRBJ2-2; V: TRBV9; CDR3: CASSPSRGWAGELFF
J: TRBJ2-6; V: TRBV12-3/TRBV12-4; CDR3: CASSRILTGANVLTF
J: TRBJ2-7; V: TRBV20-1; CDR3: CSARGGDRFYEQYF
J: TRBJ2-7; V: TRBV5-1; CDR3: CASGGTASYEQYF
J: TRBJ1-1; V: TRBV12-3/TRBV12-4; CDR3: CASSRMVNTEAFF
J: TRBJ1-2; V: TRBV5-1; CDR3: CASSLAPGVTNYGYTF
J: TRBJ2-2; V: TRBV5-5; CDR3: CASSPGAGKTGELFF
J: TRBJ1-5; V: TRBV6-5; CDR3: CASSPIGAQPQHF
J: TRBJ2-5; V: TRBV9; CDR3: CASSVASQETQYF
J: TRBJ2-5; V: TRBV24-1; CDR3: CATSDSGTGAKETQYF
J: TRBJ1-1; V: TRBV19; CDR3: CASSITGFPTEAFF
J: TRBJ1-2; V: TRBV3-1; CDR3: CASSQQGTEGYTF
J: TRBJ2-1; V: TRBV12-3/TRBV12-4; CDR3: CASSLGGASYNEQFF
J: TRBJ2-7; V: TRBV16; CDR3: CASSGPKKGVYEQYF
J: TRBJ1-1; V: TRBV12-3/TRBV12-4; CDR3: CASRNRGGTEAFF
J: TRBJ2-7; V: TRBV27; CDR3: CASSPPGAGRTTYEQYF
J: TRBJ2-7; V: TRBV7-2; CDR3: CASSPGSSISYEQYF
J: TRBJ2-1; V: TRBV14; CDR3: CASSQEGWVEQFF
J: TRBJ1-5; V: TRBV20-1; CDR3: CSARDFWGGQPQHF
J: TRBJ1-5; V: TRBV20-1; CDR3: CSAQAEQGDQPQHF
J: TRBJ2-1; V: TRBV12-3/TRBV12-4; CDR3: CASSLALPSEQFF
J: TRBJ2-7; V: TRBV19; CDR3: CASRPWENSYEQYF
J: TRBJ1-6; V: TRBV12-3/TRBV12-4; CDR3: CASSSKGKLHSPLHF
J: TRBJ1-2; V: TRBV3-1; CDR3: CASSQDLRGLEDGYTF
J: TRBJ1-5; V: TRBV11-2; CDR3: CASSENHGTGGSNQPQHF
J: TRBJ2-2; V: TRBV21-1; CDR3: CASSKFKQGEAGELFF
J: TRBJ2-3; V: TRBV7-2; CDR3: CASSSQGSSTDTQYF
J: TRBJ1-5; V: TRBV6-2/TRBV6-3; CDR3: CASTGVPVGSQPQHF
J: TRBJ2-7; V: TRBV20-1; CDR3: CSARDLSYSLSYEQYF
J: TRBJ1-2; V: TRBV20-1; CDR3: CSARGLEVTLGGYTF
J: TRBJ2-2; V: TRBV29-1; CDR3: CSAPGPSGEGTGELFF
J: TRBJ1-1; V: TRBV18; CDR3: CASSPQQGYFANTEAFF
J: TRBJ2-5; V: TRBV7-2; CDR3: CASSLAGLGTQYF
J: TRBJ2-3; V: TRBV7-9; CDR3: CASSKSGGNTDTQYF
J: TRBJ2-1; V: TRBV5-6; CDR3: CASSLAIRDGSSYNEQFF
J: TRBJ2-1; V: TRBV5-1; CDR3: CASSPGQANEQFF
J: TRBJ2-7; V: TRBV6-5; CDR3: CASSYSGTFSYEQYF
J: TRBJ2-1; V: TRBV11-2; CDR3: CASSLDGGPFNEQFF
J: TRBJ1-5; V: TRBV5-1; CDR3: CASSLGTANQPQHF
J: TRBJ1-1; V: TRBV6-2/TRBV6-3; CDR3: CASSFQGVWTEAFF
J: TRBJ2-1; V: TRBV20-1; CDR3: CSAPAGAYNEQFF
J: TRBJ2-3; V: TRBV2; CDR3: CASSEMDTQYF
J: TRBJ1-2; V: TRBV7-3; CDR3: CASSLGWKGYTF
J: TRBJ2-7; V: TRBV20-1; CDR3: CSANTGGVSGYEQYF
J: TRBJ1-2; V: TRBV28; CDR3: CASSSLRRVRRNNYGYTF
J: TRBJ2-5; V: TRBV20-1; CDR3: CSAIPSRGPLGTQYF
J: TRBJ2-3; V: TRBV12-3/TRBV12-4; CDR3: CASSPQLSTDTQYF
J: TRBJ2-7; V: TRBV7-2; CDR3: CASSLTGTGSYEQYF
J: TRBJ1-5; V: TRBV27; CDR3: CASSLSRQPNQPQHF
J: TRBJ2-3; V: TRBV27; CDR3: CASSLKRGQLSTDTQYF
J: TRBJ1-1; V: TRBV19; CDR3: CASRSAWSAGNTEAFF
J: TRBJ2-1; V: TRBV6-1; CDR3: CASSEASNVRGARRQFF
J: TRBJ1-1; V: TRBV12-3/TRBV12-4; CDR3: CATLVGVTEAFF
J: TRBJ2-1; V: TRBV15; CDR3: CATSRYQKGVGLKAPEQFF
J: TRBJ2-1; V: TRBV5-4; CDR3: CASSYGLGFQYEQFF